The 13 T cell receptor beta chains reported below all come from one sample, sequenced in a study of beta chain features in type 1 diabetes. General observations from the study: Type 1 diabetes patients had moderately but significantly shorter TCRB CDR3s in all four CD4+ subsets.

No antigen has been identified for these receptors. The investigators reverse transcribed all of the isolated RNA, so they sequenced expressed TCRB transcripts. TCRdb's table, derived via immunoSEQ multiplex PCR, lists solely in-frame clones and lacks some. The sample carries approximately 280,000 clones, 15% recorded once. The sample comprised naive CD4+ T cells from blood. The receptors come from a man aged 18 to 29 with type 1 diabetes.

The genes are TRBV2 and TRBJ1-1; D is uncertain. The ends were cut back, 5 bases at V and 6 bases at J, with 13 bases in the middle. This CDR3 contains 13 residues. Germline assignment: CDR1 SNHLY and CDR2 FYNNEI. CDR3 loop: CASSLYIGAEAFF. The DNA of the CDR3 is TGTGCCAGCAGTTTGTATATCGGGGCTGAAGCTTTCTTT.

The J gene is TRBJ2-7, the V gene TRBV28; tentative D call: TRBD1 (5 bases). CDR3 size: 15 residues. CDR1 is MDHEN, CDR2 SYDVKM, per germline. The V end lost 1 base, the J end lost 3 bases, and 13 bases lay between the germline ends. The CDR3: CASSLLGLQDYEQYF. The DNA of the CDR3 is TGTGCCAGCAGTTTATTGGGGTTACAGGACTACGAGCAGTACTTC.

This rearrangement joins TRBV30 to TRBJ2-7; 8 nucleotides match TRBD2. Germline values: CDR1 GTSNPN, CDR2 SVGIG (reference sequence). Trimming cost V 1 base and J 5 bases; bases outside gene matches: 7. The CDR3 consists of 14 residues. The CDR3 loop reads CAWSGTSWKNEQYF. Written as DNA, the CDR3 is TGTGCCTGGAGTGGGACTAGCTGGAAGAACGAGCAGTACTTC.

The table lists this clone with a few counts. The chain's CDR3 is CASSWGTQQFF. CDR3 in DNA: TGTGCCAGCAGTTGGGGGACACAGCAGTTCTTC. V usage is TRBV28 and J usage is TRBJ2-1, with a possible D match to TRBD1 (6 bases). This CDR3 spans 11 amino acids. Trimming shortened V by 4 bases and J by 11 bases, and 9 bases separated the two germline ends. The germline V gene encodes CDR1 MDHEN and CDR2 SYDVKM.

The chain uses TRBV18 and TRBJ2-1; 8 nucleotides agree with TRBD1. V shed 2 bases, J shed 5 bases, and the junction held 5 bases outside the gene matches. Germline assignment: CDR1 KGHSH and CDR2 LQKENI. The CDR3 loop spans 15 amino acids. The DNA of the CDR3 is TGTGCCAGCTCACCAGGGACAGGCGTCAACAATGAGCAGTTCTTC. Its protein is CASSPGTGVNNEQFF.

The chain links TRBV7-2 to TRBJ2-1; the D gene is possibly TRBD2 (5 bases). The germline CDR1 and CDR2 sequences are SGHTA and FQGNSA. The CDR3 length is 15 residues. V lost 2 bases, J lost 5 bases, and 13 bases lay in between. Here the CDR3 reads CASSLTRVGHNEQFF. CDR3 DNA: TGTGCCAGCAGCTTAACGCGGGTCGGTCACAATGAGCAGTTCTTC.

The rearrangement links TRBV14 to TRBJ1-2, with D maybe TRBD1 (5 bases). CDR1 is SGHDN, CDR2 FVKESK, per germline. The CDR3 is made up of 13 amino acids. V shed 3 bases and J shed 2 bases, with 7 bases lying between them. The CDR3 here is CASSQHRNYGYTF. The DNA of the CDR3 is TGTGCCAGCAGCCAGCACAGGAACTATGGCTACACCTTC.

The rearrangement uses TRBV7-9 and TRBJ2-2, with D perhaps matching TRBD1 (6 bases). The germline V gene has CDR1 SEHNR and CDR2 FQNEAQ (reference sequence). CDR3 size: 13 residues. V was pared by 2 bases and J by 5 bases, with 6 bases between. This CDR3 reads CASSLQGTGELFF. CDR3 bases: TGTGCCAGCAGCTTACAGGGGACCGGGGAGCTGTTTTTT.

In this sample, this clone turned up a few times. The rearrangement uses TRBV11-3 and TRBJ2-5; 7 bases agree with TRBD1. V was clipped by 5 bases and J by 4 bases; unmatched bases: 4. CDR1 and CDR2 from the germline V gene are SGHNT and YENEEA. The CDR3 contains 13 residues. The DNA of the CDR3 is TGTGCCAGCAGCCGAGGGGGCGCAGAGACCCAGTACTTC. Translating it yields CASSRGGAETQYF.

The chain links TRBV6-5 to TRBJ2-5; a possible D gene is TRBD1 (6 bases). The germline V gene has CDR1 MNHEY and CDR2 SVGAGI. The CDR3 runs 15 residues. The V gene lost 2 bases and the J gene lost 1 base, with 11 bases spanning the gap. CDR3 DNA: TGTGCCAGCAGTTACCGAGGGACACTCCAAGAGACCCAGTACTTC. Translated, it gives CASSYRGTLQETQYF.

The sample holds a few counts of this clone. The chain employs TRBV28 and TRBJ1-2; D is unresolved. The germline V and J ends were trimmed by 6 bases and 2 bases, with 10 bases remaining between them. The germline V gene encodes CDR1 MDHEN and CDR2 SYDVKM. This CDR3 contains 13 residues. The chain's CDR3 is CASSSTENYGYTF. The CDR3 bases are TGTGCCAGCAGCTCAACAGAGAACTATGGCTACACCTTC.

Only a few counts were recorded for this clone. This chain joins TRBV2 and TRBJ2-6; a possible D gene is TRBD1 (6 bases). The V gene's germline CDR1 is SNHLY and CDR2 FYNNEI. The CDR3 is 16 amino acids. With 5 bases removed from V and 4 bases from J, the gap between germline ends came to 15 bases. The DNA of the CDR3 is TGTGCCAGCAGTTTCCAACAGGGAACAGGGGCCAACGTCCTGACTTTC. Residues: CASSFQQGTGANVLTF.

This clone was detected only a few times. The chain joins TRBV19 to TRBJ1-6, with D uncertain. Germline V CDR1 and CDR2: LNHDA, SQIVND (reference sequence). The CDR3 contains 14 residues. Trimming removed 0 bases from V and 9 bases from J, with 9 bases in between. CDR3 sequence (DNA): TGTGCCAGTAGTATAGATGTTGCTATTTCACCCCTCCACTTT. It codes for CASSIDVAISPLHF.